A single sample gave rise to the 15 T cell receptor beta chains below, sequenced in a study of tumor-infiltrating lymphocytes in localized non-small cell lung cancer. Sequencing was performed with immunoSEQ multiplex PCR; in TCRdb, only in-frame clones are kept and a portion is missing. The sample shows tens of thousands of clones, under 75% of them seen only once. The material sequenced was lung tumor tissue. The receptors were gathered from a human donor with non-small cell lung cancer.

The rearrangement links TRBV5-4 to TRBJ2-5; D is possibly TRBD1 (6 bases). The CDR3 is 13 residues long. V dropped 3 bases and J dropped 5 bases, with 11 bases sitting between them. CDR1 SGHNT and CDR2 YYREEE come from the germline V gene (reference sequence). CDR3 nucleotide sequence: TGTGCCAGCAGCTCGACAGGATCGGAGACCCAGTACTTC. Translation gives CASSSTGSETQYF.

The chain has TRBV7-9 and TRBJ2-5; D is unclear. The germline V gene encodes CDR1 SEHNR and CDR2 FQNEAQ (reference sequence). Trimming took off 2 bases at V and 1 base at J, with 5 bases between the two ends. The CDR3 is 13 residues long. The CDR3: CASSLTAQETQYF. CDR3 in DNA: TGTGCCAGCAGCTTAACGGCCCAAGAGACCCAGTACTTC.

The chain carries TRBV5-4 and TRBJ2-3; 9 bases match TRBD2. The germline CDR1 and CDR2 sequences are SGHNT and YYREEE (reference sequence). The CDR3 contains 15 residues. Trimming removed 2 bases from V and 5 bases from J; junction bases left unmatched: 6. DNA of the CDR3: TGTGCCAGCAGCTTAGGGCCAGCGGGAGGAGATACGCAGTATTTT. This sequence encodes CASSLGPAGGDTQYF.

The chain employs TRBV18 and TRBJ2-7, with D possibly TRBD1 on 6 matching bases. The CDR3 runs 15 residues. Looked up from germline, CDR1 is KGHSH and CDR2 is LQKENI. Trimming cost V 2 bases and J 0 bases, with 11 bases left between them. In DNA, the CDR3 is TGTGCCAGCTCACCATTCGGACAGCTCTCCTACGAGCAGTACTTC. It encodes CASSPFGQLSYEQYF.

The chain couples TRBV4-2 to TRBJ1-4, with 12 bases that match TRBD1. With V trimmed by 5 bases and J by 8 bases, 3 bases remained unmatched. The CDR3 is 14 residues long. CDR1 LGHNA and CDR2 YNFKEQ come from the germline V gene. CDR3 nucleotide sequence: TGTGCCAGCAGCTCCGGGACAGGGGGCGAAAAACTGTTTTTT. Its protein is CASSSGTGGEKLFF.

The chain joins TRBV11-2 to TRBJ1-1; D unresolved. The CDR3 is made up of 14 amino acids. The V gene lost 0 bases and the J gene lost 0 bases, with 5 bases spanning the gap. Per germline, CDR1 SGHAT and CDR2 FQNNGV. The CDR3 DNA follows: TGTGCCAGCAGCTTAGAACTTCTGAACACTGAAGCTTTCTTT. This gives the protein CASSLELLNTEAFF.

This chain uses TRBV19 with TRBJ2-7; D might be TRBD2 (5 bases). Germline V CDR1 and CDR2: LNHDA, SQIVND (reference sequence). This CDR3 spans 13 amino acids. V lost 0 bases and J lost 4, with 7 bases in between. The CDR3 sequence is CASSIEGGYEQYF. DNA for the CDR3: TGTGCCAGTAGTATAGAAGGAGGATACGAGCAGTACTTC. The whole variable domain, remainder taken from reference TRBV19 and TRBJ2-7, is DGGITQSPKYLFRKEGQNVTLSCEQNLNHDAMYWYRQDPGQGLRLIYYSQIVNDFQKGDIAEGYSVSREKKESFPLTVTSAQKNPTAFYLCASSIEGGYEQYFGPGTRLTVT.

CDR3 nucleotide sequence: TGTGCCAGTAGTATAGGACTTCACACAGATACGCAGTATTTT. Translation gives CASSIGLHTDTQYF. V and J are TRBV19 and TRBJ2-3; unclear D gene. Germline V gene data show CDR1 as LNHDA and CDR2 as SQIVND (reference sequence). V was pared by 1 base and J by 2 bases, with 7 bases between. This CDR3 is built from 14 residues.

The rearrangement joins TRBV4-2 to TRBJ1-5; no firm D call. Trimming removed 0 bases at V and 10 bases at J, with 16 bases between. The CDR3 length is 15 residues. CDR1 and CDR2 (germline): LGHNA, YNFKEQ. The CDR3: CASSQERKGNRPQHF. The CDR3, as DNA: TGTGCCAGCAGCCAAGAGCGAAAGGGTAATCGTCCCCAGCATTTT.

The sample holds one count of this clone. This chain links TRBV7-9 with TRBJ2-1; 7 bases line up with TRBD2. The ends lost 6 bases at V and 15 bases at J; junction bases unmatched: 14. The length of the CDR3 is 13 residues. Germline V lookup: CDR1 SEHNR, CDR2 FQNEAQ (reference sequence). CDR3: CASRPAGERRGFF. CDR3 in DNA: TGTGCCAGCAGACCCGCGGGGGAGCGGAGAGGGTTCTTC. The whole variable domain, remainder taken from reference TRBV7-9 and TRBJ2-1, is DTGVSQNPRHKITKRGQNVTFRCDPISEHNRLYWYRQTLGQGPEFLTYFQNEAQLEKSRLLSDRFSAERPKGSFSTLEIQRTEQGDSAMYLCASRPAGERRGFFGPGTRLTVL.

The rearrangement joins TRBV5-1 to TRBJ2-1; the D is unclear. Per the germline V gene, CDR1 is SGHRS and CDR2 is YFSETQ. V was pared by 0 bases and J by 5 bases, with 12 bases between. The CDR3 covers 15 residues. CDR3 coding DNA: TGCGCCAGCAGCTTGGTACCAGGCAATCACAATGAGCAGTTCTTC. It is translated as CASSLVPGNHNEQFF.

The gene calls are TRBV7-2 and TRBJ2-1; D might be TRBD1 (6 bases). CDR3 length equals 13 residues. Trimming took 1 base from V and 5 from J, leaving 6 bases between them. The germline gives CDR1 SGHTA, CDR2 FQGNSA. In nucleotides, the CDR3 is TGTGCCAGCAGCTTAGACAGGGACAATGAGCAGTTCTTC. It translates to CASSLDRDNEQFF.

This clone appeared a few times. The rearrangement joins TRBV7-9 to TRBJ1-1, with D uncertain. The CDR3 is made up of 13 amino acids. CDR1 is SEHNR and CDR2 is FQNEAQ in the germline V gene (reference sequence). V lost 5 bases, J lost 3 bases, and 10 bases lay in between. CDR3 amino acids: CASSRDSYTEAFF. CDR3 bases: TGTGCCAGCAGCCGAGATAGCTACACTGAAGCTTTCTTT.

The chain has TRBV6-6 and TRBJ1-5; 7 nucleotides match TRBD1. The junction had 6 bases not matched to a gene; V was cut back by 4 bases and J by 0 bases. Germline V gene sequence: CDR1 MNHNY, CDR2 SVGAGI (reference sequence). The CDR3 covers 16 residues. CDR3 DNA: TGTGCCAGCAGTTTAAAAGGGGACAGTAGCAATCAGCCCCAGCATTTT. Its protein product is CASSLKGDSSNQPQHF.

This clone has a single count. The CDR3 protein is CASKGGYEQYF. CDR3 coding DNA: TGCGCCAGCAAAGGGGGGTACGAGCAGTACTTC. The chain recombines TRBV10-2 with TRBJ2-7; D may be TRBD1 or TRBD2 (6 bases each). The CDR3 consists of 11 residues. Germline V gene data show CDR1 as WSHSY and CDR2 as SAAADI. Trimming cost V 7 bases and J 4 bases, with 8 bases left between them.